The 30 T cell receptor beta chains below all came from one sample that was sequenced in a study of T cell repertoires in cytomegalovirus infection. These receptors lack a known antigen. TCRdb recomputed calls from the reads with MiXCR, one row per CDR3 protein. This table holds roughly 69,000 distinct CDR3 sequences, 20% found once. Here the sequenced sample was CD8+ T cells from cultured PBMCs, taken from culture after CMV antigen stimulation. Receptors were obtained from a human donor in good health (CMV status not recorded). Some clones in this sample may be carry-over from other donors' samples.

This clonotype has a count of ten or more. This chain links TRBV7-8 with TRBJ2-5; D might be TRBD2 (5 bases). V was shortened by 1 base and J by 5 bases, with 14 bases between the two germline ends. The CDR3 is 15 amino acids. The germline gives CDR1 SGHVS, CDR2 FQNEAQ. For the CDR3, the DNA is TGTGCCAGCAGCTTAGAGGCGGGCAGTGGGGAGACCCAGTACTTC. Its protein is CASSLEAGSGETQYF.

This clonotype was found a few times. This sequence joins TRBV12-3 or TRBV12-4 and TRBJ1-5; 7 bases map to TRBD1. The junction had 8 bases not matched to a gene; V was cut back by 5 bases and J by 7 bases. The CDR3 length is 14 residues. The CDR3 sequence: CASSHRGRAQPQHF. The CDR3 DNA reads as TGTGCCAGCAGTCACAGGGGAAGGGCACAGCCCCAGCATTTT.

This clonotype was seen a few times. The chain couples TRBV7-9 to TRBJ1-1; 10 bases agree with TRBD1. This CDR3 is built from 17 residues. Trimming at V came to 4 bases and at J to 4 bases, leaving 12 bases not matched to a gene. Germline CDR1 reads SEHNR; CDR2 reads FQNEAQ (reference sequence). The DNA for the CDR3 is TGTGCCAGCAGCTCCGGGACAGGGGCTACCCCAGGCACTGAAGCTTTCTTT. Translating it yields CASSSGTGATPGTEAFF.

Concerning this clonotype itself: Mismatch with germline at one junction end may stem from a read error. The chain has TRBV6-2 or TRBV6-3 and TRBJ2-1, with 9 bases lining up with TRBD1. The CDR3 is made up of 16 amino acids. CDR1 is MNHEY, CDR2 SVGEGT, per germline. The CDR3 DNA is TGTGCCCGCAGTTACTCCGGGACAGGGATATACAATGAGCAGTTCTTC. Encoded protein: CARSYSGTGIYNEQFF.

The chain employs TRBV7-9 and TRBJ2-7, with 7 bases identical to TRBD2. This CDR3 has 15 residues. Germline lookup yields CDR1 SEHNR and CDR2 FQNEAQ (reference sequence). The V and J ends lost 1 base and 6 bases, in that order; junction bases with no gene match: 9. The CDR3 loop reads CASSLVGGEVSEQYF. The CDR3 nucleotides read TGTGCCAGCAGCTTAGTGGGGGGGGAGGTCAGCGAGCAGTACTTC.

V is TRBV7-2 and J is TRBJ1-2; 9 nucleotides match TRBD1. Germline CDR1 reads SGHTA; CDR2 reads FQGNSA. The CDR3 contains 16 residues. Germline trimming cut 4 bases from V and 6 bases from J; bases unmatched to any gene: 12. This CDR3 is CASSSGQGSSSDGYTF. Written as DNA, the CDR3 is TGTGCCAGCAGCTCCGGACAGGGGAGTTCCAGTGATGGCTACACCTTC.

This CDR3 is CASSYSGQGATEAFF. For the CDR3, the DNA is TGTGCCAGCAGTTACTCGGGACAGGGGGCAACTGAAGCTTTCTTT. The chain is built from TRBV6-6 and TRBJ1-1; 12 bases are a match to TRBD1. The CDR3 loop spans 15 amino acids. The V gene end was trimmed by 0 bases and the J gene end by 5 bases; junction bases not matched to a gene: 1. In germline, CDR1 is MNHNY, CDR2 SVGAGI (reference sequence).

This clonotype has just a few counts. J is TRBJ1-5 and V is TRBV7-2; possibly TRBD1 for D (5 bases). The CDR3 spans 16 residues. Trimming stripped 1 base from V and 1 base from J, with 11 bases between. Germline V CDR1 and CDR2: SGHTA, FQGNSA. CDR3 sequence reads: CASSLGGAGSNQPQHF. In DNA form, the CDR3 reads TGTGCCAGCAGCTTAGGGGGCGCGGGGAGCAATCAGCCCCAGCATTTT.

The V call is TRBV7-2, the J call TRBJ2-3; unclear D gene. Per the germline V gene, CDR1 is SGHTA and CDR2 is FQGNSA. This CDR3 comprises 13 residues. The germline V and J ends were trimmed by 0 bases and 5 bases, with 6 bases remaining between them. The CDR3 DNA follows: TGTGCCAGCAGCTTAGCGCTGGTAGATACGCAGTATTTT. It codes for CASSLALVDTQYF.

The table lists this clonotype with a few counts. The V and J genes are TRBV7-8 and TRBJ2-1, with TRBD1 identical over 7 bases. Per the germline V gene, CDR1 is SGHVS and CDR2 is FQNEAQ. V shed 5 bases, J shed 8 bases, and the junction held 6 bases outside the gene matches. The CDR3 has 13 residues. CDR3 bases: TGTGCCAGCAGCCCTAAGGGGGCGCATGAGCAGTTCTTC. Residues: CASSPKGAHEQFF.

The chain couples TRBV12-3 or TRBV12-4 to TRBJ1-5; D perhaps matches TRBD1 (5 bases). This CDR3 has 15 residues. Trimming left V 3 bases short and J 0 bases short, with 9 bases between. The CDR3 reads CASSFGGASNQPQHF. The CDR3 nucleotides are TGTGCCAGCAGTTTCGGAGGGGCTAGCAATCAGCCCCAGCATTTT.

V and J are TRBV12-3 or TRBV12-4 and TRBJ2-7; 7 positions match TRBD1. J lost 0 bases, V lost 6 bases, and 5 bases had no gene match. The CDR3 contains 14 residues. The chain's CDR3 is CASSSQGSSYEQYF. In DNA form, the CDR3 reads TGTGCCAGCAGCTCACAGGGGAGCTCCTACGAGCAGTACTTC.

This clonotype was seen a handful of times. The chain carries TRBV7-2 and TRBJ2-7, with D tentatively TRBD1 (6 bases). The CDR3 spans 15 residues. Germline V gives CDR1 SGHTA, CDR2 FQGNSA. Trimming cost V 5 bases and J 5 bases, with 19 bases left between them. The CDR3 spells CASSVTGILLNEQYF. The CDR3 bases are TGTGCCAGCAGCGTCACAGGGATTCTCCTTAACGAGCAGTACTTC.

A few counts support this clonotype. This chain uses TRBV4-3 with TRBJ1-1; D is uncertain. From germline, CDR1 is LGHNA and CDR2 YSLEER. CDR3 length: 14 amino acids. Trimming shortened V by 0 bases and J by 6 bases, and 11 bases separated the two germline ends. In DNA, the CDR3 is TGCGCCAGCAGCCAAGATTGGAAGACCCCTGAAGCTTTCTTT. Translation gives CASSQDWKTPEAFF.

This sequence joins TRBV24-1 and TRBJ2-5; 14 bases agree with TRBD2. The junction had 8 bases not matched to a gene; V was cut back by 4 bases and J by 2 bases. Germline loops: CDR1 KGHDR, CDR2 SFDVKD. The CDR3 runs 18 residues. This CDR3 is CATSDASGTSGGQETQYF. Written as DNA, the CDR3 is TGTGCCACCAGTGACGCCTCCGGGACTAGCGGGGGACAAGAGACCCAGTACTTC.

This clonotype occurred a few times. The gene calls are TRBV7-8 and TRBJ2-6, with a weak D call TRBD1 (5 bases). The CDR3 consists of 16 residues. Germline CDR1 is SGHVS and CDR2 is FQNEAQ. Deletions cut 4 bases from V and 2 bases from J, with 12 bases between. CDR3 in amino acids: CASSSQGKAGANVLTF. CDR3 nucleotides: TGTGCCAGCAGCTCGCAGGGAAAGGCTGGGGCCAACGTCCTGACTTTC.

There are a few counts of this clonotype. This chain links TRBV6-2 or TRBV6-3 with TRBJ1-2, with TRBD1 identical over 9 bases. The CDR3 length is 19 residues. The V gene end was trimmed by 3 bases and the J gene end by 8 bases; junction bases not matched to a gene: 22. Germline lookup yields CDR1 MNHEY and CDR2 SVGEGT. CDR3 coding DNA: TGTGCCAGCAGTTATGGATTTCGGACAGGGGACAGGGCTTCCGACGGCTACACCTTC. It encodes CASSYGFRTGDRASDGYTF.

V is TRBV29-1 and J is TRBJ2-7; 7 nucleotides align to TRBD1. The V and J ends lost 4 bases and 3 bases, in that order; junction bases with no gene match: 6. The CDR3 spans 13 residues. The germline gives CDR1 SQVTM, CDR2 ANQGSEA. The CDR3 spells CSVGTGEIYEQYF. Here the CDR3 DNA reads TGCAGCGTTGGGACAGGAGAAATCTACGAGCAGTACTTC.

This clonotype was observed a handful of times. V and J are TRBV6-1 and TRBJ2-3; D may correspond to TRBD1 or TRBD2 (5 bases each). The ends were cut back, 7 bases at V and 0 bases at J, with 14 bases in the middle. The CDR3 spans 15 residues. Germline CDR1 is MNHNS and CDR2 is SASEGT. CDR3: CASTEGQASTDTQYF. CDR3 in DNA: TGTGCCAGCACAGAGGGGCAGGCGAGCACAGATACGCAGTATTTT.

This clonotype has only a few counts. This chain connects TRBV7-6 to TRBJ2-1, with D perhaps given as TRBD1 or TRBD2 (5 bases each). This CDR3 is 13 amino acids long. With 3 bases removed from V and 4 bases from J, the gap between germline ends came to 7 bases. CDR1 SGHVS and CDR2 FNYEAQ come from the germline V gene. CDR3 sequence reads: CASSLGDYNEQFF. DNA of the CDR3: TGTGCCAGCAGCTTGGGGGATTACAATGAGCAGTTCTTC.

This clonotype was counted a few times. The chain has TRBV12-3 or TRBV12-4 and TRBJ2-7; D ambiguous. The V end was cut by 6 bases, the J end by 6 bases, with 18 bases between. CDR3 size: 14 residues. CDR3 region: CASSLGSPGSEQYF. CDR3 in DNA: TGTGCCAGCAGCTTGGGCAGTCCTGGATCCGAGCAGTACTTC.

The J gene is TRBJ1-2, the V gene TRBV7-3; D unclear. The germline V and J ends were trimmed by 3 bases and 6 bases, with 5 bases remaining between them. The length of the CDR3 is 11 residues. Germline-derived CDR1 and CDR2 are SGHTA and FQGTGA. CDR3 region: CASSFLHGYTF. In nucleotides, the CDR3 is TGTGCCAGCAGCTTCCTCCATGGCTACACCTTC.

This clonotype appeared a few times. The chain's CDR3 is CASGVPGQSSYNSPLHF. CDR3 nucleotide sequence: TGTGCCAGCGGGGTCCCGGGACAGAGCTCCTATAATTCACCCCTCCACTTT. The gene calls are TRBV28 and TRBJ1-6; the match to TRBD1 covers 7 bases. V dropped 8 bases and J dropped 0; count of bases not matched to a gene: 10. CDR1 MDHEN and CDR2 SYDVKM come from the germline V gene. The CDR3 sequence is 17 residues long.

This clonotype was seen a few times. The chain combines TRBV9 with TRBJ1-5; D possibly corresponds to TRBD1 (5 bases). This CDR3 region has 15 residues. Trimming removed 3 bases at V and 3 bases at J, with 13 bases between. The germline CDR1 and CDR2 sequences are SGDLS and YYNGEE. CDR3 residues: CASSDTGDPNQPQHF. In DNA form, the CDR3 reads TGTGCCAGCAGCGACACGGGGGACCCCAATCAGCCCCAGCATTTT.

Only one count was recorded for this clonotype. The V call is TRBV7-9, the J call TRBJ2-5, with D hard to call. Germline CDR1 and CDR2: SEHNR and FQNEAQ (reference sequence). This CDR3 contains 14 residues. Trimming cost V 4 bases and J 2 bases, with 11 bases left between them. The DNA for the CDR3 is TGTGCCAGCAGCTGGGTAGGAGAACAAGAGACCCAGTACTTC. Amino acid sequence: CASSWVGEQETQYF.

In its sample, this clonotype was seen many times. The chain carries TRBV11-2 and TRBJ1-1, with 8 nucleotides matching TRBD1. Germline CDR1 SGHAT, CDR2 FQNNGV. V lost 5 bases to trimming and J lost 4 bases; unmatched junction nucleotides: 6. This CDR3 is built from 14 residues. CDR3 sequence: CASSLGQGPTEAFF. CDR3 bases: TGTGCCAGCAGCCTCGGACAGGGACCCACTGAAGCTTTCTTT.

The V and J genes are TRBV7-2 and TRBJ2-7; a possible D gene is TRBD2 (5 bases). The V and J ends lost 5 bases and 0 bases respectively, with 14 bases between them. The CDR3 has 15 residues. Per the germline V gene, CDR1 is SGHTA and CDR2 is FQGNSA. The CDR3 loop is CASSPWGDLSYEQYF. In DNA form, the CDR3 reads TGTGCCAGCAGCCCTTGGGGAGACCTCTCCTACGAGCAGTACTTC. Filled out from reference TRBV7-2 and TRBJ2-7, the complete variable domain reads GAGVSQSPSNKVTEKGKDVELRCDPISGHTALYWYRQSLGQGLEFLIYFQGNSAPDKSGLPSDRFSAERTGGSVSTLTIQRTQQEDSAVYLCASSPWGDLSYEQYFGPGTRLTVT.

In its sample, this clonotype was seen a few times. V gene TRBV7-2 combines with J gene TRBJ2-6, with 7 bases fitting TRBD1. This CDR3 is built from 19 residues. The V and J ends lost 5 bases and 2 bases, in that order; junction bases with no gene match: 15. Germline assignment: CDR1 SGHTA and CDR2 FQGNSA. The CDR3 protein is CASSLTPWDSLPGANVLTF. CDR3 in DNA: TGTGCCAGCAGCCTCACACCCTGGGACAGCCTCCCTGGGGCCAACGTCCTGACTTTC.

This clonotype was seen more than once but under ten times. This chain links TRBV5-4 with TRBJ1-5, with D unresolved. Germline V lookup: CDR1 SGHNT, CDR2 YYREEE (reference sequence). CDR3 length: 12 residues. The V end was cut by 0 bases, the J end by 9 bases, with 7 bases between. CDR3 nucleotide sequence: TGTGCCAGCAGCTTGGCGGGAGGGCCCCAGCATTTT. Translation: CASSLAGGPQHF. Combining the CDR3 with reference TRBV5-4 and TRBJ1-5 gives the whole variable domain ETGVTQSPTHLIKTRGQQVTLRCSSQSGHNTVSWYQQALGQGPQFIFQYYREEENGRGNFPPRFSGLQFPNYSSELNVNALELDDSALYLCASSLAGGPQHFGDGTRLSIL.

The rearrangement joins TRBV27 to TRBJ2-5; weak D call: TRBD1 (5 bases). The CDR3 runs 14 residues. CDR1 and CDR2 (germline): MNHEY, SMNVEV (reference sequence). The germline V and J ends were trimmed by 4 bases and 1 base, with 10 bases remaining between them. The CDR3 nucleotides are TGTGCCAGCAGTTCCCAGGGAACCCAAGAGACCCAGTACTTC. Translating gives CASSSQGTQETQYF.